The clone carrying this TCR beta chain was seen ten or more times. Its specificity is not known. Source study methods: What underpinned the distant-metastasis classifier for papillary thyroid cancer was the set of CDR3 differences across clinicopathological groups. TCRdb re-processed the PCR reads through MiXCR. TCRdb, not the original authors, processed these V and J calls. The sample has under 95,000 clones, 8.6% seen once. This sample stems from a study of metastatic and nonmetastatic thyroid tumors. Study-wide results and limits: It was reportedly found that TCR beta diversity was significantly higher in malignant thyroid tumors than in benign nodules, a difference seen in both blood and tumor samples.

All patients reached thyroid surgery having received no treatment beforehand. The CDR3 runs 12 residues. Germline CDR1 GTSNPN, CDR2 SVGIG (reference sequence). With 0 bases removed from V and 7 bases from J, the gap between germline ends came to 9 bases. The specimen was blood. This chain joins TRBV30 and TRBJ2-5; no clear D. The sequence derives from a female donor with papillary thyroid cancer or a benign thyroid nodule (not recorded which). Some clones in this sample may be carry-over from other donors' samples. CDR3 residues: CAWSVTVTTQYF. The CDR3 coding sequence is TGTGCCTGGAGTGTAACAGTGACGACCCAGTACTTC. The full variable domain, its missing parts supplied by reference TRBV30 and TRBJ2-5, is SQTIHQWPATLVQPVGSPLSLECTVEGTSNPNLYWYRQAAGRGLQLLFYSVGIGQISSEVPQNLSASRPQDRQFILSSKKLLLSDSGFYLCAWSVTVTTQYFGPGTRLLVL.